The source of this T cell receptor (beta chain) is a study of OX40 agonist ivuxolimab in advanced cancers. General study points: Expansion of clones was among the lowest in partial responders at 0.1-3.0 mg/kg.

TCRdb's table, derived via immunoSEQ multiplex PCR, lists solely in-frame clones and lacks some. This table holds 55,000 to 65,000 clones, around three quarters found once. CDR1 MNHEY and CDR2 SMNVEV come from the germline V gene (reference sequence). This CDR3 has 12 amino acids. Trimming at V came to 8 bases and at J to 6 bases, leaving 4 bases not matched to a gene. This clone has a handful of counts. Its antigen is unidentified. This sample comprised CD4+ or CD8+ T cells sorted from blood, obtained in a trial of the OX40 agonist ivuxolimab. This TCR was recovered from an adult with an advanced solid tumor such as melanoma, head and neck, liver or kidney cancer. The V call is TRBV27, the J call TRBJ2-7; the match to TRBD1 covers 10 bases. In DNA form, the CDR3 reads TGTGCCAGCCGGGACAGGGGTACCGAGCAGTACTTC. The encoded protein is CASRDRGTEQYF.